This TCR beta chain was recorded in a study of cytomegalovirus exposure and HLA in healthy donors. V lost 5 bases, J lost 7 bases, and 11 bases stayed unmatched. CDR3 length: 15 amino acids. In germline, CDR1 is MNHEY, CDR2 SMNVEV (reference sequence). The study ran its PCR with 60 Vbeta and 13 Jbeta primers. Repertoires were generated with immunoSEQ multiplex PCR, while TCRdb's copy carries only in-frame clones and drops some. Of tens of thousands of clones in the sample, roughly four fifths were seen once. This clonotype originated in a woman between 40 and 55 years old in good health and CMV-seropositive. The sequenced sample was PBMCs. J is TRBJ1-1 and V is TRBV27; 9 nucleotides align to TRBD1. The CDR3 loop is CASSPHGDRGVEAFF. Here the CDR3 DNA reads TGTGCCAGCAGTCCCCACGGCGACAGGGGGGTTGAAGCTTTCTTT.